Sequencing of this TCR beta chain was carried out in a study of glioma-infiltrating T cells after dendritic cell vaccination. Study summary: Monocyte-derived dendritic cells, cultured 7 to 8 days with IL-4 and GM-CSF, were pulsed with autologous tumor lysate.

As for time point: after dendritic cell vaccination, including at tumor progression/relapse. PBMC sampling occurred before vaccination, two weeks after the third dose, and at progression. Clones were sequenced by immunoSEQ multiplex PCR, and TCRdb holds only the in-frame ones, with some missing. The profile shows about 87,000 clones, 80% to 85% of them singletons. CDR1 LNHNV and CDR2 YYDKDF come from the germline V gene (reference sequence). This CDR3 comprises 15 residues. Trimming removed 1 base from V and 4 bases from J; junction bases left unmatched: 7. The rearrangement uses TRBV15 and TRBJ2-7; 7 bases are a match to TRBD1. This TCR was sampled from a human donor with glioblastoma. Sequenced material: blood, taken after dendritic cell vaccination. CDR3: CATSRARDSSYEQYF. Written as DNA, the CDR3 is TGTGCCACCAGCAGAGCCAGGGACAGTAGTTACGAGCAGTACTTC.